The TCR beta chain under discussion was sequenced for a study of CD4 T cells in relation to SARS-CoV-2 and coronaviruses. Turning to the study itself: Negative control cultures got HIV-1 Nef peptides or no peptide.

As to this clone: Its target is unknown.

Measured with immunoSEQ multiplex PCR; TCRdb has only the in-frame clones, and not every one. The sample includes approximately 22,000 clones, around three quarters of them seen just once. Unexposed donor CD4+ T cells date from 2011-2018, before the COVID-19 pandemic. Isolation of CD4+ T cells took place after about eleven days in culture. Cells permitting, SARS-CoV-2 S/N and four cold-coronavirus spikes were tested on unexposed-donor CD4+ T cells. On days 3 and 7, cultures got half fresh IL-2 medium. Study results and limitations: Compared with monoreactive clones, crossreactive clones showed significantly weaker SARS-CoV-2 expansion.

The source of this sequence is a human donor in good health. Sequences were obtained from CD4+ T cells from PBMCs, cultured in vitro.

CDR3 residues: CASSSEGGEGTEAFF. Written as DNA, the CDR3 is TGCGCCAGCAGCTCCGAGGGAGGGGAAGGCACTGAAGCTTTCTTT. The chain recombines TRBV5-1 with TRBJ1-1; the D gene is possibly TRBD1 (5 bases). Germline CDR1 reads SGHRS; CDR2 reads YFSETQ. The CDR3 totals 15 residues. V was shortened by 3 bases and J by 4 bases, with 16 bases between the two germline ends.